Listed below are T cell receptor beta chains from one sample, sequenced in a study of T-cell reconstitution after alpha-beta-depleted transplantation in children. One entry per CDR3 protein, called by TCRdb with MiXCR from the PCR reads. The data contain 600,000 to 700,000 distinct CDR3 sequences, roughly 13% of them singletons. The input for sequencing was PBMCs, taken before TCRalphabeta/CD19-depleted stem cell transplant. The receptors derive from a girl aged 2-10 years with congenital amegakaryocytic thrombocytopenia, due to receive a stem cell transplant. The CDR3 runs from the conserved cysteine through the conserved F or W. A D gene is named only where the DNA matches it firmly. Only part of the rows carry a size: once, few, many, or a class if the clone is expanded.

V gene,clone size,D gene,J gene,CDR3 protein,CDR3 DNA
TRBV30,NA,NA,TRBJ2-1,CAWNQGNGDEQFF,TGTGCCTGGAACCAGGGAAACGGAGATGAGCAGTTCTTC
TRBV5-1,few,NA,TRBJ2-5,CASSLVRGLNQETQYF,TGCGCCAGCAGCTTGGTAAGGGGCCTTAACCAAGAGACCCAGTACTTC
TRBV20-1,few,TRBD2,TRBJ2-3,CSARSAGAASDTQYF,TGCAGTGCTAGATCCGCGGGAGCAGCCTCAGATACGCAGTATTTT
TRBV20-1,few,TRBD2,TRBJ2-1,CSAEPGLAEYNEQFF,TGCAGTGCTGAACCGGGACTAGCGGAATACAATGAGCAGTTCTTC
TRBV20-1,many,NA,TRBJ2-3,CSASKVHTDTQYF,TGCAGTGCTAGTAAAGTCCACACAGATACGCAGTATTTT
TRBV27,many,TRBD2,TRBJ2-1,CASWREAPYNEQFF,TGTGCCAGCTGGCGGGAGGCCCCCTACAATGAGCAGTTCTTC
TRBV6-5,many,NA,TRBJ2-5,CASSYLPHGETQYF,TGTGCCAGCAGTTACCTCCCCCATGGAGAGACCCAGTACTTC
TRBV12-3/TRBV12-4,few,NA,TRBJ2-1,CASRDLEYHNEQFF,TGTGCCAGCAGGGACCTTGAGTATCACAATGAGCAGTTCTTC
TRBV20-1,NA,NA,TRBJ2-7,CSASQGNSYEQYF,TGCAGTGCATCCCAGGGAAATTCCTACGAGCAGTACTTC
TRBV12-3/TRBV12-4,many,NA,TRBJ1-1,CASSSQGMNTEAFF,TGTGCCAGCAGCTCGCAGGGCATGAACACTGAAGCTTTCTTT
TRBV12-3/TRBV12-4,many,TRBD1,TRBJ1-1,CASSRDPGQSKAFF,TGTGCCAGCAGTCGAGATCCGGGACAGAGTAAAGCTTTCTTT
TRBV12-3/TRBV12-4,few,TRBD2,TRBJ2-1,CASSLGRVRVWNEQFF,TGTGCCAGCAGTTTGGGGAGGGTGCGGGTTTGGAATGAGCAGTTCTTC
TRBV10-3,few,TRBD2,TRBJ2-7,CAISRTSGSSYEQYF,TGTGCCATCAGCAGGACTAGCGGGAGTTCCTACGAGCAGTACTTC
TRBV7-6,few,TRBD2,TRBJ2-1,CASSQTSGSGYEQFF,TGTGCCAGCAGCCAAACTAGCGGGAGCGGCTATGAGCAGTTCTTC
TRBV20-1,few,NA,TRBJ2-3,CSALRVGTTDTQYF,TGCAGTGCTTTAAGAGTCGGGACCACAGATACGCAGTATTTT
TRBV27,many,NA,TRBJ2-1,CASSPALSSYNEQFF,TGTGCCAGCAGCCCGGCCCTTAGCTCCTACAATGAGCAGTTCTTC
TRBV5-1,NA,NA,TRBJ2-2,CASSYLGGANTGELFF,TGCGCCAGCAGCTACCTTGGGGGCGCGAACACCGGGGAGCTGTTTTTT